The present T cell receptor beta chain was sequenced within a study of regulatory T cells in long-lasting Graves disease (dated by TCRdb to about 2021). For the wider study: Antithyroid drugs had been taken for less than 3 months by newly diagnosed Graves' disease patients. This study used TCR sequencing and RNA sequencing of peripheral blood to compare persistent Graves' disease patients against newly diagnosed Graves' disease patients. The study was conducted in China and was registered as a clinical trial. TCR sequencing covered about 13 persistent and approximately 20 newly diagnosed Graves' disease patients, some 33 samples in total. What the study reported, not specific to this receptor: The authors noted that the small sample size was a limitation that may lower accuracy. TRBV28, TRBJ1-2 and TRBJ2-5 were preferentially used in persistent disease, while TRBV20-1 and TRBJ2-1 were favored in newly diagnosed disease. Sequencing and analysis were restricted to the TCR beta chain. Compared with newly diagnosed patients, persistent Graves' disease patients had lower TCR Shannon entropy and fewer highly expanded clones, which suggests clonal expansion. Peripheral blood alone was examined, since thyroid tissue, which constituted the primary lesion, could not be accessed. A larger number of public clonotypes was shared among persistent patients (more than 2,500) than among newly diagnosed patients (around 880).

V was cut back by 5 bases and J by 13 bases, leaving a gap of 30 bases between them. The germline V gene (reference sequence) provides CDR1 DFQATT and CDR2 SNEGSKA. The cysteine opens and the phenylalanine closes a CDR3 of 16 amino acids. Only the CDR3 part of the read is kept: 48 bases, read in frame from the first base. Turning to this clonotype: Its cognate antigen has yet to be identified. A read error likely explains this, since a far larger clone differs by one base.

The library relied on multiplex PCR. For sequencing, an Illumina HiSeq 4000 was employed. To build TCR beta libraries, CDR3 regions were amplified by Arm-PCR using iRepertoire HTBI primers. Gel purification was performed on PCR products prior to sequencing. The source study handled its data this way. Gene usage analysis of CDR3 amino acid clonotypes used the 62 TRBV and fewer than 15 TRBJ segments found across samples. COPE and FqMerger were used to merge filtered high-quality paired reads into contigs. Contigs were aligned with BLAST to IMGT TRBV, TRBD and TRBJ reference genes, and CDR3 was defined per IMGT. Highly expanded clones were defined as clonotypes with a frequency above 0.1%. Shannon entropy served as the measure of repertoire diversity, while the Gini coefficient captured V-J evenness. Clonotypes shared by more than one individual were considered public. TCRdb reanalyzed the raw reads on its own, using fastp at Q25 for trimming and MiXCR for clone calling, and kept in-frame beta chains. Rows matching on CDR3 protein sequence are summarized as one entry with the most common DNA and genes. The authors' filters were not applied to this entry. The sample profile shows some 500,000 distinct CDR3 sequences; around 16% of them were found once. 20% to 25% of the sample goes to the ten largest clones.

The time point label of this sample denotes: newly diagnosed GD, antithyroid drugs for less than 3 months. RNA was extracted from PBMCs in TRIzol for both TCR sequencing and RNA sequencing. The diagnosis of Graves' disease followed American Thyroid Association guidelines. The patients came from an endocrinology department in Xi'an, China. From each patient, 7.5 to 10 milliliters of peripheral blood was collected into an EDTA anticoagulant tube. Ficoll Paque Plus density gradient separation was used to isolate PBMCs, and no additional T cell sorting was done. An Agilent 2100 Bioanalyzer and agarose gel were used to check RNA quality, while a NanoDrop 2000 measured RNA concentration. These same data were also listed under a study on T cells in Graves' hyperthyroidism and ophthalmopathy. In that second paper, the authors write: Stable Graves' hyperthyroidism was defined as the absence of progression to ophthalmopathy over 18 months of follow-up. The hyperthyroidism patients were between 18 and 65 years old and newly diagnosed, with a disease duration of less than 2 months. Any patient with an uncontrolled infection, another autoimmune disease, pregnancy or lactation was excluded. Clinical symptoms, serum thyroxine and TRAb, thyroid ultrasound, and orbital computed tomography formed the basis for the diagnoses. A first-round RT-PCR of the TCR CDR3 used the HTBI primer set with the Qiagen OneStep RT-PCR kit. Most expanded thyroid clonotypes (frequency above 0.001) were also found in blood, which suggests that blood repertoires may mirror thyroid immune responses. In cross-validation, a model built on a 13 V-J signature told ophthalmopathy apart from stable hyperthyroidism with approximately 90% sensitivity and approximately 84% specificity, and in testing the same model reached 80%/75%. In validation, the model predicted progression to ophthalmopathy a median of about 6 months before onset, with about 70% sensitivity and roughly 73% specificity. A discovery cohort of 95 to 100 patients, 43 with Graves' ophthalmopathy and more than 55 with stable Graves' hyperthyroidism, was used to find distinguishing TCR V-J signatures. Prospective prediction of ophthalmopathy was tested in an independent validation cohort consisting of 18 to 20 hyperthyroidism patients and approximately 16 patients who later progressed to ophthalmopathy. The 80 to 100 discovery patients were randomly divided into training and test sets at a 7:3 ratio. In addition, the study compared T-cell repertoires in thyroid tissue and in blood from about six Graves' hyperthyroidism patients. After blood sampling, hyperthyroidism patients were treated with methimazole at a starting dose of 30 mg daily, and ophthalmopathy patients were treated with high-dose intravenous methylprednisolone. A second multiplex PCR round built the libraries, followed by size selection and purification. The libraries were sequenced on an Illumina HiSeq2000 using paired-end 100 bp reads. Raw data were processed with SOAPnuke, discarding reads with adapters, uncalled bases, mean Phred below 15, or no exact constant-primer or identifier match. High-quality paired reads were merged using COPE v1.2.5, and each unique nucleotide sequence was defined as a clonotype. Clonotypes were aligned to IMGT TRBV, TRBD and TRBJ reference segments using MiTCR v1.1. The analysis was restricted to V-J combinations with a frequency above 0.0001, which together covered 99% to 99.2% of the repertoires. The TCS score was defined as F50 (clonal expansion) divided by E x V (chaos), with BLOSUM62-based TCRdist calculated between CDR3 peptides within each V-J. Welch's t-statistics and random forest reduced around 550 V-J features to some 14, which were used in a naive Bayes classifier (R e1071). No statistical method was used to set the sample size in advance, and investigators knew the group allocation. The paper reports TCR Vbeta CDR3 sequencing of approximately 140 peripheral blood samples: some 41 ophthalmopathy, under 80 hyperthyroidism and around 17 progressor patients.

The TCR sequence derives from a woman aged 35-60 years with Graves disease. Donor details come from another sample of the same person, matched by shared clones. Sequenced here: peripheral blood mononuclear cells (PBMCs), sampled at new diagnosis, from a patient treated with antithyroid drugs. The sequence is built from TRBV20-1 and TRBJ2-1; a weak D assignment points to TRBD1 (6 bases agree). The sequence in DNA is TGCAGTGCTCCGGAAGGGGGTGCACGTTTCCAAGAGACCCAGTTCTTC. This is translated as CSAPEGGARFQETQFF.